This TCR beta chain was sequenced during a study of blood T cell repertoires in COVID-19. In the study overall: Some COVID-19 samples were acute and others convalescent; all came from the United States, Italy and Spain. The analysed material was cDNA or gDNA that came from T cells, B-cell-depleted T cells, or PBMCs.

In the original processing: Counts of nucleated cells, estimated from reference gene primer amplification, were obtained. The assay was immunoSEQ multiplex PCR, and TCRdb's table has in-frame clones only and misses some. That table furnishes V, J and clone size, whereas the DNA furnished D and trimming. In the table there are roughly 280,000 clones, approximately 83% of which are singletons. V lost 7 bases and J lost 7, with 11 bases in between. The CDR3 totals 11 residues. Germline-derived CDR1 and CDR2 are SQVTM and ANQGSEA. The origin of this receptor is a woman aged 70-85 years with acute or convalescent COVID-19. The sample comprised peripheral blood. V is TRBV29-1 and J is TRBJ2-1; D is possibly TRBD1 (6 bases). The CDR3 sequence is CSAQGVNEQFF. The CDR3 nucleotides read TGCAGCGCACAGGGAGTGAATGAGCAGTTCTTC.